The source of this T cell receptor (beta chain) is a study of cytomegalovirus exposure and HLA in healthy donors. Libraries were prepared by immunoSEQ multiplex PCR; TCRdb keeps only in-frame clonotypes and omits some of them. Among roughly 170,000 clones, approximately 84% were seen once, and the ten largest hold about 2.8%. The sequence derives from a woman between 18 and 29 years old in good health and CMV-seropositive. Sequencing was carried out using PBMCs.

CDR3 nucleotides: TGTGCCAGCAGCCCAGGGGGCTCAGGTTCACCCCTCCACTTT. Translating it yields CASSPGGSGSPLHF. The chain is built from TRBV27 and TRBJ1-6; 8 positions agree with TRBD1. The V segment lost 6 bases and the J segment 9 bases; nucleotides outside the gene matches: 7. Germline-derived CDR1 and CDR2 are MNHEY and SMNVEV (reference sequence). This CDR3 region has 14 residues.